What follows are 32 T cell receptor beta chains derived from one specimen sequenced in a study of blood T cell repertoires in COVID-19. Method: immunoSEQ multiplex PCR; TCRdb's copy keeps in-frame clones and lacks some. The table includes fewer than 120,000 clones, 70% to 90% detected once. Sequencing was done on a sample of peripheral blood. These receptors were obtained from a human donor in a cohort sampled during active COVID-19.

The CDR3 is CASSLSGGFRYEQYF. As DNA, the CDR3 is TGTGCCAGCAGTTTATCTGGGGGGTTTCGCTACGAGCAGTACTTC. This chain joins TRBV27 and TRBJ2-7; tentatively, D is TRBD2 (6 bases). Germline CDR1 MNHEY, CDR2 SMNVEV (reference sequence). The ends were cut back, 0 bases at V and 3 bases at J, with 12 bases in the middle. The CDR3 has 15 residues.

The chain uses TRBV28 and TRBJ1-2; D is ambiguous. V was trimmed by 5 bases and J by 4 bases, leaving 8 bases between them. In germline, CDR1 is MDHEN, CDR2 SYDVKM. This CDR3 has 12 amino acids. CDR3 amino acids: CASSGPGYGYTF. The CDR3 nucleotides are TGTGCCAGCAGTGGCCCAGGCTATGGCTACACCTTC.

This clone was seen repeatedly, ten times or more. J is TRBJ1-4 and V is TRBV27, with 9 bases lining up with TRBD1. The CDR3 is 15 amino acids. Germline CDR1 reads MNHEY; CDR2 reads SMNVEV (reference sequence). After removal of 5 bases from V and 7 bases from J, the junction contained 8 bases not matched to a gene. CDR3 sequence: CASSLTGGSSEKLFF. CDR3 sequence (DNA): TGTGCCAGCAGTCTAACAGGGGGCTCGAGTGAAAAACTGTTTTTT.

The CDR3 coding sequence is TGTGCCATCTTGAGTGGGGCGGGGACAGGTCCCTACGAGCAGTACTTC. Translation: CAILSGAGTGPYEQYF. The rearrangement joins TRBV10-3 to TRBJ2-7, with TRBD1 matching over 8 bases. Trimming removed 8 bases from V and 2 bases from J; junction bases left unmatched: 14. The CDR3 extends over 16 amino acids. The V gene's germline CDR1 is ENHRY and CDR2 SYGVKD.

The gene calls are TRBV28 and TRBJ1-5; D possibly corresponds to TRBD1 (5 bases). The CDR3 spans 16 residues. Germline-derived CDR1 and CDR2 are MDHEN and SYDVKM. V was cut by 4 bases and J by 0 bases, with 13 bases left in between. The CDR3 sequence: CASSSRGTYSNQPQHF. CDR3 nucleotide sequence: TGTGCCAGCAGTTCCCGCGGGACCTATAGCAATCAGCCCCAGCATTTT.

This clone was counted at least ten times. The chain has TRBV12-3 or TRBV12-4 and TRBJ1-5; D remains unclear. This CDR3 region has 12 residues. Trimming stripped 6 bases from V and 6 bases from J, with 9 bases between. In nucleotides, the CDR3 is TGTGCCAGCAGCTTCCCCGGTCAGCCCCAGCATTTT. This codes for CASSFPGQPQHF.

The V call is TRBV10-2, the J call TRBJ1-1; D may be TRBD1 (5 bases). The germline gives CDR1 WSHSY, CDR2 SAAADI. V was cut by 8 bases and J by 2 bases, with 15 bases left in between. The CDR3 loop spans 14 amino acids. The CDR3 protein is CASSRGIGNTEAFF. CDR3 sequence (DNA): TGCGCCAGCTCCCGGGGGATTGGTAACACTGAAGCTTTCTTT.

A single count supports this clone. The chain uses TRBV3-1 (or the pseudogene TRBV3-2) and TRBJ1-6; 9 bases agree with TRBD1. V gave up 6 bases and J gave up 8 bases; unmatched junction bases: 11. The CDR3 loop spans 16 amino acids. Germline CDR1 and CDR2: LGHDT and YNNKEL (reference sequence). The CDR3, as DNA: TGTGCCAGCAGACTGACCGGGACAGGGCTGGATTCACCCCTCCACTTT. It translates to CASRLTGTGLDSPLHF.

About this clone: Other DNA sequences of this sample code for an identical CDR3. V is TRBV7-8 and J is TRBJ1-5; D is unresolved. The V end was cut by 2 bases, the J end by 0 bases, with 5 bases between. This CDR3 is 14 amino acids long. The germline V gene has CDR1 SGHVS and CDR2 FQNEAQ. Here the CDR3 DNA reads TGTGCCAGCAGCTTAACAGATAGCAATCAGCCCCAGCATTTT. Protein: CASSLTDSNQPQHF.

The V call is TRBV30, the J call TRBJ1-3, with TRBD1 identical over 10 bases. J lost 2 bases, V lost 2 bases, and 6 bases had no gene match. Germline-derived CDR1 and CDR2 are GTSNPN and SVGIG (reference sequence). The CDR3 is 16 residues long. CDR3: CAWSMGQGYAGNTIYF. CDR3 in DNA: TGTGCCTGGAGTATGGGACAGGGGTACGCTGGAAACACCATATATTTT.

The J gene is TRBJ2-3, the V gene TRBV5-5; D is perhaps TRBD2 (6 bases). CDR3 length: 17 residues. Germline V gene data show CDR1 as SGHKS and CDR2 as YYEKEE (reference sequence). Trimming cost V 2 bases and J 3 bases, with 19 bases left between them. The CDR3 protein is CASSFALGWGRTDTQYF. The CDR3 DNA is TGTGCCAGCAGCTTTGCTCTGGGATGGGGGAGGACAGATACGCAGTATTTT. The complete variable domain, with remaining parts taken from reference TRBV5-5 and TRBJ2-3, reads DAGVTQSPTHLIKTRGQQVTLRCSPISGHKSVSWYQQVLGQGPQFIFQYYEKEERGRGNFPDRFSARQFPNYSSELNVNALLLGDSALYLCASSFALGWGRTDTQYFGPGTRLTVL.

This clone was found once. The chain carries TRBV4-1 and TRBJ2-1; no clear D. Per the germline V gene, CDR1 is MGHRA and CDR2 is YSYEKL. The CDR3 is made up of 13 amino acids. Trimming removed 0 bases from V and 3 bases from J, with 3 bases in between. CDR3: CASSQDYYNEQFF. The CDR3 DNA sequence: TGCGCCAGCAGCCAAGATTACTACAATGAGCAGTTCTTC.

This clone appeared a single time. CDR3 in amino acids: CASSPPGRGFDEQYF. In DNA form, the CDR3 reads TGTGCCAGCTCACCACCCGGGCGGGGGTTCGACGAGCAGTACTTC. The V call is TRBV18, the J call TRBJ2-7; the match to TRBD2 covers 7 bases. Germline CDR1 and CDR2: KGHSH and LQKENI. The CDR3 runs 15 residues. J lost 5 bases, V lost 0 bases, and 7 bases had no gene match.

The chain joins TRBV10-3 to TRBJ2-1; a weak D match, TRBD1 (7 bases). Germline CDR1 and CDR2: ENHRY and SYGVKD. The V and J ends lost 6 bases and 10 bases respectively, with 19 bases between them. The CDR3 consists of 14 residues. CDR3 coding DNA: TGTGCCATCAGCGGCAACCCCCAGGGGGGCGAGCAGTTCTTC. Its protein is CAISGNPQGGEQFF.

This chain joins TRBV6-5 and TRBJ1-1, with 9 bases identical to TRBD1. The junction had 9 bases not matched to a gene; V was cut back by 7 bases and J by 6 bases. In germline, CDR1 is MNHEY, CDR2 SVGAGI. The CDR3 loop spans 14 amino acids. The chain's CDR3 is CASNPGQGFAEAFF. The CDR3 nucleotides are TGTGCCAGCAACCCGGGACAGGGCTTCGCTGAAGCTTTCTTT.

The chain has TRBV12-3 or TRBV12-4 and TRBJ1-1, with 10 bases that match TRBD1. The junction had 3 bases not matched to a gene; V was cut back by 5 bases and J by 6 bases. The CDR3 is 13 residues long. The CDR3 nucleotides are TGTGCCAGCAGTGGGACAGGGGAGGCTGAAGCTTTCTTT. Translating gives CASSGTGEAEAFF.

The V and J genes are TRBV27 and TRBJ1-4, with D tentatively TRBD1 (6 bases). Germline CDR1 MNHEY, CDR2 SMNVEV (reference sequence). V was trimmed by 2 bases and J by 10 bases, leaving 14 bases between them. This CDR3 is 14 amino acids long. DNA of the CDR3: TGTGCCAGCAGTTTACTCAGGGGCGATGGAAAACTGTTTTTT. Its translation is CASSLLRGDGKLFF. The full variable domain, completed using reference TRBV27 and TRBJ1-4, is EAQVTQNPRYLITVTGKKLTVTCSQNMNHEYMSWYRQDPGLGLRQIYYSMNVEVTDKGDVPEGYKVSRKEKRNFPLILESPSPNQTSLYFCASSLLRGDGKLFFGSGTQLSVL.

This clone appeared a single time. The chain combines TRBV4-1 with TRBJ1-5; no firm D call. Trimming left V 4 bases short and J 0 bases short, with 13 bases between. The germline CDR1 and CDR2 sequences are MGHRA and YSYEKL. The CDR3 sequence is 16 residues long. In DNA form, the CDR3 reads TGCGCCAGCAGCCCAGTATTCGCATCTAGCAATCAGCCCCAGCATTTT. Translating gives CASSPVFASSNQPQHF.

The chain couples TRBV20-1 to TRBJ2-7, with 7 nucleotides matching TRBD2. The CDR3 sequence is 13 residues long. Germline CDR1 DFQATT, CDR2 SNEGSKA (reference sequence). With 3 bases clipped from V and 3 bases from J, the junction kept 5 bases outside the gene matches. This CDR3 reads CSASDPGGYEQYF. CDR3 nucleotides: TGCAGTGCTAGTGACCCGGGAGGCTACGAGCAGTACTTC.

The chain is built from TRBV7-8 and TRBJ2-3, with 7 bases matching TRBD2. V was clipped by 5 bases and J by 4 bases; unmatched bases: 9. The V gene's germline CDR1 is SGHVS and CDR2 FQNEAQ. This CDR3 comprises 15 residues. This CDR3 is CASSLGTTYSDTQYF. Written as DNA, the CDR3 is TGTGCCAGCAGCCTCGGGACTACCTACTCAGATACGCAGTATTTT.

J is TRBJ2-2 and V is TRBV7-9; D not certain. Germline values: CDR1 SEHNR, CDR2 FQNEAQ (reference sequence). The V and J ends lost 6 bases and 4 bases respectively, with 12 bases between them. This CDR3 comprises 14 residues. CDR3 sequence: CASSEIYGTGELFF. The CDR3 DNA sequence: TGTGCCAGCAGTGAGATTTATGGCACCGGGGAGCTGTTTTTT.

The chain combines TRBV27 with TRBJ1-2; 9 positions agree with TRBD1. Germline values: CDR1 MNHEY, CDR2 SMNVEV (reference sequence). After removal of 4 bases from V and 2 bases from J, the junction contained 5 bases not matched to a gene. CDR3 length: 15 amino acids. CDR3 protein: CASSYRGTGNYGYTF. The CDR3 coding sequence is TGTGCCAGCAGTTATCGGGGGACAGGGAACTATGGCTACACCTTC.

This rearrangement joins TRBV2 to TRBJ1-2, with D unclear. This CDR3 region has 12 residues. The V end was cut by 8 bases, the J end by 3 bases, with 10 bases between. Germline V lookup: CDR1 SNHLY, CDR2 FYNNEI. The CDR3 bases are TGTGCCAGCGTTAGCGGTCACTATGGCTACACCTTC. It is translated as CASVSGHYGYTF.

The rearrangement uses TRBV18 and TRBJ1-5; tentatively, D is TRBD1 (6 bases). This CDR3 has 18 residues. Germline lookup yields CDR1 KGHSH and CDR2 LQKENI. Trimming removed 1 base at V and 2 bases at J, with 18 bases between. The DNA of the CDR3 is TGTGCCAGCTCACCACGGTCAGGGCAGGGGAGAGGCAATCAGCCCCAGCATTTT. Translating it yields CASSPRSGQGRGNQPQHF.

The CDR3 DNA reads TGTGCCAGCAGCGCCGGGACAGGGGGCGATGAGACCCAGTACTTC. It is translated as CASSAGTGGDETQYF. The chain couples TRBV11-2 to TRBJ2-5, with 12 bases that match TRBD1. CDR1 SGHAT and CDR2 FQNNGV come from the germline V gene. The CDR3 has 15 amino acids. Losses at the gene ends were 5 bases for V and 5 bases for J; bases not matched to a gene: 6.

This clone has a handful of counts. The chain has TRBV30 and TRBJ1-6, with D tentatively TRBD1 (5 bases). The CDR3 runs to 12 residues. V gave up 5 bases and J gave up 13 bases, with 15 bases separating them. Germline-derived CDR1 and CDR2 are GTSNPN and SVGIG (reference sequence). As DNA, the CDR3 is TGTGCCTGGGCGGGCACAGGCGAGCCCCTCCACTTT. Translated: CAWAGTGEPLHF. The full variable domain, its missing parts supplied by reference TRBV30 and TRBJ1-6, is SQTIHQWPATLVQPVGSPLSLECTVEGTSNPNLYWYRQAAGRGLQLLFYSVGIGQISSEVPQNLSASRPQDRQFILSSKKLLLSDSGFYLCAWAGTGEPLHFGNGTRLTVT.

In this sample, this clone turned up once. The gene calls are TRBV11-2 and TRBJ2-7; D perhaps matches TRBD2 (7 bases). The CDR3 is made up of 16 amino acids. Trimming took off 4 bases at V and 7 bases at J, with 23 bases between the two ends. Germline CDR1 is SGHAT and CDR2 is FQNNGV. CDR3 sequence (DNA): TGTGCCAGCAGCTCCCTAGGGGGGGTGAGGTCGTTTGAGCAGTACTTC. The encoded protein is CASSSLGGVRSFEQYF.

The gene calls are TRBV5-6 and TRBJ1-6; D might be TRBD1 (5 bases). The CDR3 has 14 residues. Trimming removed 0 bases from V and 8 bases from J, with 9 bases in between. Germline V gene data show CDR1 as SGHDT and CDR2 as YYEEEE. This CDR3 is CASSLAGTHSPLHF. The CDR3 DNA sequence: TGTGCCAGCAGCTTGGCAGGGACTCATTCACCCCTCCACTTT.

This chain connects TRBV5-8 to TRBJ1-3, with a tentative D call TRBD1 (5 bases). Trimming shortened V by 5 bases and J by 7 bases, and 13 bases separated the two germline ends. CDR3 length: 13 residues. Germline V gives CDR1 SGHTS, CDR2 YDEGEE. DNA for the CDR3: TGTGCCAGCAGTTCACCCGGGGGGAACACCATATATTTT. Translation: CASSSPGGNTIYF.

The CDR3 here is CASSEGGTGRYEQYF. CDR3 DNA: TGTGCCAGCAGTGAAGGGGGGACAGGGAGGTACGAGCAGTACTTC. This chain connects TRBV6-1 to TRBJ2-7, with 9 bases lining up with TRBD1. There are 15 residues in the CDR3. V lost 1 base to trimming and J lost 4 bases; unmatched junction nucleotides: 5. Germline V gene sequence: CDR1 MNHNS, CDR2 SASEGT.

CDR3 sequence: CASKKTGALAKNIQYF. The CDR3, as DNA: TGCGCCAGCAAAAAAACAGGGGCACTAGCCAAAAACATTCAGTACTTC. V usage is TRBV23-1 and J usage is TRBJ2-4, with 7 bases aligning to TRBD1. TRBV23-1 is an ORF; its function is uncertain. Losses at the gene ends were 7 bases for V and 0 bases for J; bases not matched to a gene: 9. CDR3 length: 16 residues.

This chain connects TRBV15 to TRBJ2-7; TRBD1 aligns across 7 bases. J lost 3 bases, V lost 1 base, and 3 bases had no gene match. Germline CDR1 LNHNV, CDR2 YYDKDF (reference sequence). This CDR3 comprises 14 residues. CDR3 residues: CATSRGGQFYEQYF. In nucleotides, the CDR3 is TGTGCCACCAGCAGAGGGGGACAGTTCTACGAGCAGTACTTC.